Here is one TCR beta chain with its context. Antigen specificity is unknown. The deep-level immunoSEQ assay was used. Here immunoSEQ multiplex PCR was the method, and the copy in TCRdb shows in-frame clones only, minus some. The data hold roughly 2.5 million clones, with approximately 92% observed a single time. These data come from a study of shared clonotypes between healthy human individuals. Study context: Per donor, CD8 memory used one plate, CD8 naive used two, CD4 memory used three and CD4 naive used three. Points from the study as a whole: Sequencing depth was expected to affect clonotype sharing among donors.

Trimming left V 6 bases short and J 8 bases short, with 13 bases between. Germline loops: CDR1 DFQATT, CDR2 SNEGSKA (reference sequence). The CDR3 totals 11 residues. This chain links TRBV20-1 with TRBJ1-2; D gene uncertain. This TCR was sampled from a young man in good health. Sequencing was carried out using naive CD4+ T cells sorted from blood. The subset here: CD45RA+ positively selected. In DNA, the CDR3 is TGCAGTGCCAAAGGTGTTTCGGGCTACACCTTC. This codes for CSAKGVSGYTF.